The clone carrying this TCR beta chain was recorded a few times. As yet, its antigen is unknown. V lost 7 bases to trimming and J lost 5 bases, with 12 bases between them. The CDR3 runs to 12 residues. Germline V gene data show CDR1 as MGHDK and CDR2 as SYGVNS. The data were taken from a study of CD8 T cells in Susac syndrome. Findings of the study overall: The authors acknowledged that their TCR sequencing and HLA analysis involved a relatively small number of individuals.

Random hexamers were used to reverse transcribe the RNA input (about 0.5 to 1 ug). Amplification of the TCR beta CDR3 was carried out by immunoSEQ multiplex PCR, which spanned a total of 54 Vbeta and 13 Jbeta segments. TCRdb reprocessed the immunoSEQ multiplex PCR reads with MiXCR, giving one entry per CDR3 protein. The sample lists more than 250,000 distinct CDR3 sequences; approximately 90% were seen once. Sequencing targeted TCR beta in T cells from blood (CD8+ and CD4+). TEMRA cells were enriched by FACS, and CD4+ and CD8+ T cells were negatively isolated. The sequenced sample consisted of CD4+ T cells from PBMCs. V usage is TRBV25-1 and J usage is TRBJ2-7, with D possibly called TRBD1 or TRBD2 (6 bases each). This TCR was recovered from a human donor with multiple sclerosis. The CDR3 bases are TGTGCCAGCAAGGGGGAGGTCAACGAGCAGTACTTC. Protein product: CASKGEVNEQYF.